A selection of T cell receptor beta chains follows, all from one sample in a study of blood T cell repertoires in COVID-19. Produced via immunoSEQ multiplex PCR; TCRdb's table is partial and in-frame only. The sample shows 200,000 to 250,000 clones, 75% to 90% of them seen only once. Sequencing was carried out using PBMCs or T cells enriched from blood (not recorded which). The receptor source for this set is a woman aged 40 to 50 with acute COVID-19. Both conserved end residues are part of each CDR3. Fields, in order: J gene, clone size, V gene, D gene, CDR3 DNA, CDR3 protein. A D gene is named only where the DNA matches it firmly. Size is stated for part of the rows, as once, few or many counts, or as a class when the clone is expanded.

TRBJ1-1 - TRBV11-2 - TGTGCCAGCAGCTTAACGACAGACGAAGCTTTCTTT CASSLTTDEAFF
TRBJ2-1 once TRBV2 - TGTGCCAGCAGTTCTAACAATGAGCAGTTCTTC CASSSNNEQFF
TRBJ1-4 - TRBV29-1 TRBD1 TGCAGCGTGGCTAGACAGGGCCGTAATGAAAAACTGTTTTTT CSVARQGRNEKLFF
TRBJ2-1 - TRBV18 - TGTGCCAGCCGCCAGGGGGGCTACAATGAGCAGTTCTTC CASRQGGYNEQFF
TRBJ1-2 - TRBV29-1 - TGCAGCGTTGATCCTCAGGGCGGTGGGAATGGCTACACCTTC CSVDPQGGGNGYTF
TRBJ2-7 - TRBV7-6 TRBD1 TGTGCCAGCAGCCAAATGGGACAGACCTCCTACGAGCAGTACTTC CASSQMGQTSYEQYF
TRBJ1-6 - TRBV7-9 - TGTGCCAGCAGCTTAGGGACGGGAAAGTATCCCCTCCACTTT CASSLGTGKYPLHF
TRBJ1-1 - TRBV7-9 TRBD1 TGTGCCAGCAGCTTAGGGACAGGGGCGAACACTGAAGCTTTCTTT CASSLGTGANTEAFF
TRBJ1-1 - TRBV13 - TGTGCCAGCAGCGCACGGGGGGCCGAACGGACTGAAGCTTTCTTT CASSARGAERTEAFF
TRBJ1-1 - TRBV5-1 TRBD1 TGCGCCAGCAGCTACAGTCCCGGGACAGGAAGGGCTGAAGCTTTCTTT CASSYSPGTGRAEAFF
TRBJ1-2 once TRBV7-3 TRBD1 TGTGCCAGCAGCTTGGGACAGGGGGATGGCTACACCTTC CASSLGQGDGYTF
TRBJ2-1 - TRBV3-1/TRBV3-2 - TGTGCCAGCAGCCAAGCCGTCACAGGAGCATACAATGAGCAGTTCTTC CASSQAVTGAYNEQFF
TRBJ2-3 - TRBV2 - TGTGCCAGCAGTGGAGGTAGCACAGATACGCAGTATTTT CASSGGSTDTQYF
TRBJ2-7 - TRBV6-6 - TGTGCCAGCAGTTACCCCTCAGGGTTCGAGCAGTACTTC CASSYPSGFEQYF
TRBJ2-1 - TRBV7-9 - TGTGCCAGCAGCTTAGTGGCAGGGCGAACGCAGGATGAGCAGTTCTTC CASSLVAGRTQDEQFF
TRBJ1-1 - TRBV2 TRBD1 TGTGCCAGCAGCCCGGGACAGGTCGGATTGGACACTGAAGCTTTCTTT CASSPGQVGLDTEAFF
TRBJ2-1 - TRBV13 - TGTGCCAGCAGCTTCCTCGGGACTTATGCCTACAATGAGCAGTTCTTC CASSFLGTYAYNEQFF
TRBJ2-3 - TRBV7-7 TRBD2 TGTGCTAGCAGCTTAGAGTCTAGCGGGGGCCCAGATACGCAGTATTTT CASSLESSGGPDTQYF
TRBJ2-7 - TRBV12-3/TRBV12-4 - TGTGCCAGCAGTTTGGGGGCCTCCTACGAGCAGTACTTC CASSLGASYEQYF
TRBJ1-2 - TRBV5-8 - TGTGCCAGCAGCTTCTTGCGCCCCCGCGTCCCCTCATATGGCTACACCTTC CASSFLRPRVPSYGYTF
TRBJ2-1 - TRBV10-1 - TGCGCCAGCAGTGAGTTCAGGCGGGACGAGCAGTTCTTC CASSEFRRDEQFF
TRBJ2-3 - TRBV27 - TGTGCCAGCAGTTCAAACCCCCGACAGCTCACAGATACGCAGTATTTT CASSSNPRQLTDTQYF
TRBJ1-2 - TRBV2 TRBD1 TGTGCCAGCAGTGAAACCGGGACAGGGTCTGATGGCTACACCTTC CASSETGTGSDGYTF
TRBJ2-2 - TRBV7-3 TRBD1 TGTGCCAGCAGCTTAAGGGACAGGGGCCTGAACACCGGGGAGCTGTTTTTT CASSLRDRGLNTGELFF
TRBJ1-1 - TRBV28 - TGTGCCAGCAGTTGGGGCAACACTGAAGCTTTCTTT CASSWGNTEAFF
TRBJ1-1 once TRBV12-5 TRBD1 TGTGCTAGTGGTCCCCCGGACAGGGGCACTGAAGCTTTCTTT CASGPPDRGTEAFF
TRBJ1-6 - TRBV5-6 - TGTGCCAGCAGCCGCAGGGGTGTGGGGTCACCCCTCCACTTT CASSRRGVGSPLHF
TRBJ2-1 once TRBV2 TRBD2 TGTGCCAGCATCTTACTCGGGACTAGCGGGGGTAATGAGCAGTTCTTC CASILLGTSGGNEQFF
TRBJ1-6 - TRBV5-6 TRBD1 TGTGCCAGCAGCTTGCTGCCGGGACAGGGCTCGGATAATTCACCCCTCCACTTT CASSLLPGQGSDNSPLHF
TRBJ1-1 - TRBV13 - TGTGCCAGCAGCTCCCCGGGGGGGACTGAAGCTTTCTTT CASSSPGGTEAFF
TRBJ1-1 - TRBV6-1 - TGTGCCAGCAGTGGCGAAAGCTTCAAGCCGGTTAACACTGAAGCTTTCTTT CASSGESFKPVNTEAFF
TRBJ2-3 - TRBV2 TRBD2 TGTGCCAGCGAGGAGCGGGGCCCCACAGATACGCAGTATTTT CASEERGPTDTQYF
TRBJ2-3 - TRBV2 - TGTGCCAGCAGTAGGACAGCCAGCACAGATACGCAGTATTTT CASSRTASTDTQYF
TRBJ1-1 - TRBV19 TRBD1 TGTGCCAGTAGTGAACAGGGGGAGTTGATTCCTGAAGCTTTCTTT CASSEQGELIPEAFF
TRBJ2-1 few TRBV7-8 TRBD1 TGTGCCAGCAGGCGGGACAGGGGCAATGAGCAGTTCTTC CASRRDRGNEQFF
TRBJ1-5 - TRBV4-1 TRBD1 TGCGCCAGCAGCCCTCGGACAGGGGGCCATCAGCCCCAGCATTTT CASSPRTGGHQPQHF
TRBJ1-1 once TRBV11-2 TRBD1 TGTGCCAGCAGCTTAAAGACAGGGCTCATGAACACTGAAGCTTTCTTT CASSLKTGLMNTEAFF
TRBJ1-1 - TRBV14 - TGTGCCAGCAGGAACCGTTGGAGGACTGAAGCTTTCTTT CASRNRWRTEAFF
TRBJ1-2 - TRBV4-1 TRBD1 TGCGCCAGCAGCCAAGACCAAGACAGGGATTATGGCTACACCTTC CASSQDQDRDYGYTF
TRBJ1-2 - TRBV27 - TGTGCCAGCAGTCAATTCAGGGGTGACTATGGCTACACCTTC CASSQFRGDYGYTF
TRBJ2-2 - TRBV29-1 - TGCAGCGTTGAAGTGGGAGCGCAGAATACCGGGGAGCTGTTTTTT CSVEVGAQNTGELFF
TRBJ1-3 - TRBV2 TRBD1 TGTGCCAGCAGCCCCTCGAGGGGGCGAGGAAACACCATATATTTT CASSPSRGRGNTIYF
TRBJ2-2 - TRBV6-5 - TGTGCCAGCAGACACAGGGTCGGGGAGCTGTTTTTT CASRHRVGELFF
TRBJ1-1 - TRBV6-5 - TGTGCCAGCAGTTACTCGATCGGGGGTGACACTGAAGCTTTCTTT CASSYSIGGDTEAFF
TRBJ2-7 - TRBV11-2 - TGTGCCAGCAGCTTAGGGGCAGGCCGATCCATCGGGCAGTACTTC CASSLGAGRSIGQYF
TRBJ2-1 - TRBV7-3 TRBD2 TGTGCCAGCAGCTTAACCAGCGGGGTCAATGAGCAGTTCTTC CASSLTSGVNEQFF
TRBJ1-1 - TRBV7-8 - TGTGCCAGCAGCTTCACAGGTATCCGCACTGAAGCTTTCTTT CASSFTGIRTEAFF
TRBJ1-1 - TRBV5-4 TRBD1 TGTGCCAGCAGCTCGGTGGGACAGGAGAACACTGAAGCTTTCTTT CASSSVGQENTEAFF